This entry describes one TCR beta chain. Its specificity is unknown. Sequencing was performed with immunoSEQ multiplex PCR; in TCRdb, only in-frame clones are kept and a portion is missing. The data hold around 250,000 clones, with under 80% observed a single time. The sample comes from a study of cytotoxic CD8 clonotypes in ibrutinib-treated CLL. Regarding the study as a whole: Upon ibrutinib response clonality rose, and upon progression it fell back toward baseline. Treatment saw public clonotypes, which were uncommon, either contract or stay stable.

Germline assignment: CDR1 SGHRS and CDR2 YFSETQ. The CDR3 runs to 13 residues. The junction had 8 bases not matched to a gene; V was cut back by 8 bases and J by 5 bases. The TCR beta libraries used 1.5 to 2 micrograms of genomic DNA that came from cryopreserved PBMCs. This material consisted of PBMCs, taken after 24 months of ibrutinib treatment. The rearrangement joins TRBV5-1 to TRBJ2-7, with TRBD1 matching 9 bases. This receptor was obtained from a human donor with chronic lymphocytic leukemia. This chain's CDR3 is CASQQGARDEQYF. The DNA of the CDR3 is TGCGCCAGTCAACAGGGGGCCAGGGACGAGCAGTACTTC.